The 7 T cell receptor beta chains reported below all come from one sample, sequenced in a study of blood T cell repertoires in COVID-19. Data came from immunoSEQ multiplex PCR; TCRdb stores just in-frame clones and leaves some out. This table holds some 200,000 clones, around four fifths found once. The specimen was peripheral blood. These receptor sequences come from a woman older than 75 with active or convalescent COVID-19.

DNA for the CDR3: TGCGCCAGCAGCTGGGACAGGGACGAGCAGTACTTC. As protein: CASSWDRDEQYF. The V and J genes are TRBV5-1 and TRBJ2-7; 9 positions match TRBD1. CDR1 and CDR2 (germline): SGHRS, YFSETQ. The CDR3 loop spans 12 amino acids. V lost 3 bases and J lost 5; bases outside the gene matches: 0.

The rearrangement uses TRBV27 and TRBJ2-7; tentatively, D is TRBD2 (6 bases). CDR3 length equals 15 residues. V was trimmed by 2 bases and J by 3 bases, leaving 14 bases between them. Germline lookup yields CDR1 MNHEY and CDR2 SMNVEV (reference sequence). The CDR3 is CASSLAPGAIYEQYF. The CDR3 bases are TGTGCCAGCAGTTTAGCTCCGGGAGCGATCTACGAGCAGTACTTC.

This clone was recorded once. The CDR3 sequence: CASSPLTGVEPQHF. As DNA, the CDR3 is TGTGCCAGCTCACCATTAACAGGGGTGGAACCCCAGCATTTT. The genes are TRBV18 and TRBJ1-5, with TRBD1 matching over 7 bases. The V gene's germline CDR1 is KGHSH and CDR2 LQKENI. The CDR3 totals 14 residues. V lost 2 bases and J lost 10; bases outside the gene matches: 8.

The J gene is TRBJ2-1, the V gene TRBV11-2; possible D gene TRBD1, 5 bases. The CDR3 covers 15 residues. Trimming removed 0 bases at V and 7 bases at J, with 13 bases between. CDR1 and CDR2 (germline): SGHAT, FQNNGV. The CDR3, as DNA: TGTGCCAGCAGCTTAGATCTGACAGCTTCTAATGAGCAGTTCTTC. This codes for CASSLDLTASNEQFF. The variable domain in full, completed from reference TRBV11-2 and TRBJ2-1, reads EAGVAQSPRYKIIEKRQSVAFWCNPISGHATLYWYQQILGQGPKLLIQFQNNGVVDDSQLPKDRFSAERLKGVDSTLKIQPAKLEDSAVYLCASSLDLTASNEQFFGPGTRLTVL.

Concerning this clone: At the DNA level, this CDR3 is encoded by other sequences in the same sample as well. The gene calls are TRBV15 and TRBJ1-1; D unclear. This CDR3 contains 12 residues. The ends were cut back, 8 bases at V and 0 bases at J, with 7 bases in the middle. Germline CDR1 and CDR2: LNHNV and YYDKDF (reference sequence). This CDR3 reads CATSGMNTEAFF. The DNA of the CDR3 is TGTGCCACCTCGGGGATGAACACTGAAGCTTTCTTT.

The chain uses TRBV6-1 and TRBJ1-5; no clear D gene. The CDR3 is made up of 14 amino acids. Trimming pared 2 bases from V and 0 bases from J, leaving 5 bases between. CDR1 and CDR2 (germline): MNHNS, SASEGT. CDR3 region: CASSEMSSNQPQHF. DNA of the CDR3: TGTGCCAGCAGTGAAATGAGTAGCAATCAGCCCCAGCATTTT.

This rearrangement joins TRBV4-3 to TRBJ1-2; D uncertain. This CDR3 is built from 15 residues. The germline V gene has CDR1 LGHNA and CDR2 YSLEER. V gave up 0 bases and J gave up 2 bases, with 10 bases separating them. The CDR3 nucleotides are TGCGCCAGCAGCCAAGATAACAGCAAAAACTATGGCTACACCTTC. It is translated as CASSQDNSKNYGYTF.